Listed below are T cell receptor beta chains from one sample, sequenced in a study of CD4 and CD8 cells across lung adenocarcinoma regions. TCRdb processed the PCR reads anew with MiXCR; each CDR3 protein has one entry. The table has 15,000 to 20,000 distinct CDR3 sequences, approximately 50% seen once; the top ten hold roughly 34%. Material for sequencing was CD8+ T cells from the margin of a lung tumor. These receptors all stem from a male donor with lung adenocarcinoma. The CD4 and CD8 labels of this study may be unreliable. The CDR3 runs from the conserved cysteine through the conserved F or W. D genes are given only for firm matches. Clone size is not always given. Where it is, it says once, few, many or a class for expanded clones.

16	medium-sized	TRBV7-2	TRBJ2-5	-	TGTGCCAGCAGCCACCGAGTAGCAGCAGGACAAGAGACCCAGTACTTC	CASSHRVAAGQETQYF
13	-	TRBV6-1	TRBJ2-5	-	TGTGCCAGCAACAAAAGGGGGGGGGAGACCCTGAACTTC	CASNKRGGETLNF
15	many	TRBV5-1	TRBJ1-2	-	TGCGCCAGCAGCTTGGCCGGGACGGGTAACTATGGCTACACCTTC	CASSLAGTGNYGYTF
15	many	TRBV27	TRBJ2-7	TRBD1	TGTGCCAGCAGTTTAACCGGGACAGGGGACTACGAGCAGTACTTC	CASSLTGTGDYEQYF
14	medium-sized	TRBV6-6	TRBJ2-1	-	TGTGCCAGCAGGCCCCACACTAGCCACGATGAGCAGTTCTTC	CASRPHTSHDEQFF
12	-	TRBV6-5	TRBJ2-1	-	TGTGCCAGCAGTTATGGAGGAATTGAGCAGTTCTTC	CASSYGGIEQFF
15	once	TRBV11-3	TRBJ2-5	TRBD1	TGTGCCAGCAGCCCTGGGACAGACGGGCGGGAGACCCAGTACTTC	CASSPGTDGRETQYF
14	few	TRBV7-3	TRBJ2-3	-	TGTGCCAGCAGCCCACGCCGAGGACTAAAACCCATGTATTTT	CASSPRRGLKPMYF
15	-	TRBV3-1	TRBJ2-7	TRBD2	TGTGCCAGCAGCCGTAGCGGGCACCACTCCTACGAGCAGTACTTC	CASSRSGHHSYEQYF
17	-	TRBV6-1	TRBJ2-1	TRBD1	TGTGCCAGCAGTGAAGCAGGGACAGGGGGTTCCTACAATGAGCAGTTCTTC	CASSEAGTGGSYNEQFF
14	-	TRBV15	TRBJ2-1	-	TGTGCCACTAAGGCTACTAGCTCCTACAATGAGCAGTTCTTC	CATKATSSYNEQFF
11	-	TRBV10-3	TRBJ2-5	-	TGTGCCATCAGAGACACAGATATGCAGTACTTC	CAIRDTDMQYF
13	-	TRBV27	TRBJ2-5	-	TGTGCCAGCAGTTTGACCGGGGCCAACGTCCAGAACTTC	CASSLTGANVQNF
14	few	TRBV6-2/TRBV6-3	TRBJ2-1	-	TGTGCCAGCATTCTGGGGTGGGGGTTCAATGAGCAGTTCTTC	CASILGWGFNEQFF
13	few	TRBV5-1	TRBJ2-7	TRBD1	TGCGCCAGCAGCAGGACAGGGTCCTACGAGCAGTACTTC	CASSRTGSYEQYF
14	few	TRBV6-5	TRBJ2-1	-	TGTGCCAGCAGTTACTTTTACCCTGGCAATGAGCAGTTCTTC	CASSYFYPGNEQFF
14	-	TRBV6-2/TRBV6-3	TRBJ2-5	TRBD2	TGTGCCAGCAGTTACAGGGCGGGGGGAGAGACCCAGTACTTC	CASSYRAGGETQYF
13	many	TRBV27	TRBJ1-1	-	TGTGCCAGCAGTTTCGGGGAACGGAAGAAGGCTTTCTTT	CASSFGERKKAFF
13	few	TRBV27	TRBJ2-3	-	TGTGCCAGCAGTTGGGGCAGCCCCGATACGCAGTATTTT	CASSWGSPDTQYF
13	many	TRBV27	TRBJ2-3	TRBD1	TGTGCCAGCAGACTGGGAGGGACAGGGACGCAGTATTTT	CASRLGGTGTQYF
11	-	TRBV6-1	TRBJ2-7	-	TGTGCCGGCAGTGACCGCGATACCCAGTACTTC	CAGSDRDTQYF
14	-	TRBV11-3	TRBJ2-1	-	TGTGCCAGCAGCTTACGGCGGGGTAAGGGAGAGCAGTTCTTC	CASSLRRGKGEQFF
14	-	TRBV6-1	TRBJ2-5	-	TGTGCCAGCAGCCCTGGGTATTTAGAGAATGAGCAGTACTTC	CASSPGYLENEQYF
14	few	TRBV6-1	TRBJ1-5	TRBD1	TGTGCCAGCAGGTCGACAGGGTGGAATCAGCCCCAGCATTTT	CASRSTGWNQPQHF
15	-	TRBV6-1	TRBJ1-2	TRBD1	TGTGCCAGCAGGAAACAGGGGGCCGATAACTATGGCTACACCTTC	CASRKQGADNYGYTF
14	-	TRBV7-2	TRBJ2-1	TRBD2	TGTGCCAGCAGCTTACAGCGGGAGAAAGATGAGCAGTTCTTC	CASSLQREKDEQFF
14	few	TRBV5-4	TRBJ2-3	-	TGTGCCAGCACCAGACATATCGGGGCAGATACGCAGTATTTT	CASTRHIGADTQYF
15	-	TRBV10-1	TRBJ2-1	TRBD1	TGCGCCAGCCCTTTCACACAGGGGAAAAACGGGGAGCAGTTCTTT	CASPFTQGKNGEQFF
15	-	TRBV6-5	TRBJ2-5	-	TGTGCCAGCAGTTACTTTAGCGGTAATGGGGAGACCCAGTACTTC	CASSYFSGNGETQYF
17	-	TRBV6-1	TRBJ2-6	-	TGTGCCAGCAGGGAGGGGGGGGGGGGGGGGGGGGCCAACGTCCTGACTTTC	CASREGGGGGGANVLTF
17	many	TRBV3-1	TRBJ2-7	TRBD2	TGTGCCAGCAGCCACCTAGCCGGGACTAGCGGGAGTGGCGAGCAGTACTTC	CASSHLAGTSGSGEQYF
13	-	TRBV6-5	TRBJ1-2	-	TGTGCCAGCAGTTACACGGCATCAGATGGCTACACCTTC	CASSYTASDGYTF
13	medium-sized	TRBV7-2	TRBJ2-3	-	TGTGCCAGCAGCTTATACAGGTCTGATACGCAGTATTTT	CASSLYRSDTQYF
13	-	TRBV27	TRBJ2-1	-	TGTGCCAGCAGTCCCCCCTCTAGAATCGGGCAGTTCTTC	CASSPPSRIGQFF
13	few	TRBV6-1	TRBJ1-2	-	TGTGCCAGCACCGAAACAGCGGCCGGAGGCTACACCTTC	CASTETAAGGYTF
17	-	TRBV10-1	TRBJ2-5	-	TGCGCCAGCAGTGAGGGGGGCGGGACCCGTGACCAAGAGACCCAGTACTTC	CASSEGGGTRDQETQYF
16	-	TRBV14	TRBJ1-2	-	TGTGCCAGCAGCCAAGCTGGGGGATTACTTCGGCATGGCTACACCTTC	CASSQAGGLLRHGYTF
16	-	TRBV6-5	TRBJ1-1	TRBD1	TGTGCCAGCAGTTACTCGCGAACAGGGGCGCACACTGAAGCTTTCTTT	CASSYSRTGAHTEAFF
15	-	TRBV5-1	TRBJ2-5	TRBD2	TGCGCCAGCAGCCCGCGGACTAGCGGTCAAGAGACCCAGTACTTC	CASSPRTSGQETQYF
15	-	TRBV6-1	TRBJ2-1	-	TGTGCCAGCAGCCCGTGGGGAGTCTCCTACAATGAGCAGTTCTTC	CASSPWGVSYNEQFF
13	few	TRBV30	TRBJ2-6	-	TGTGCCTGGAGAGATTCAGGGGCCAACGTCCTGACTTTC	CAWRDSGANVLTF
14	-	TRBV6-1	TRBJ2-3	-	TGTGCCAGCAGGAAGGGCACAGGCGGAGTGACCCAGTATTTT	CASRKGTGGVTQYF
15	-	TRBV10-1	TRBJ2-3	-	TGCGCCAGGGGGGAGGGGGGCTGGGGCAAAGAGACGCAGTATTTT	CARGEGGWGKETQYF
14	-	TRBV6-1	TRBJ2-7	TRBD1	TGTGCCAGCAGTGAAGGACAGGGGGCGAGCGAGCAGTACTTC	CASSEGQGASEQYF
15	-	TRBV6-1	TRBJ2-3	-	TGTGCCAGCAGCTCGGTAGCGACCTTCCCCGATGCGCAGTATTTC	CASSSVATFPDAQYF
18	-	TRBV5-1	TRBJ2-5	TRBD2	TGCGCCAGCAGTCAGACTAGCGGGAGTTCCCACAGCAAAGAGACCCAGTACTTC	CASSQTSGSSHSKETQYF
14	-	TRBV6-2/TRBV6-3	TRBJ2-5	-	TGTGCCACGAAGGGGGGGAGGATGGGAGAGACCCAGTACTTC	CATKGGRMGETQYF
16	-	TRBV6-1	TRBJ2-4	TRBD2	TGTGCCAGCCGTGAAGCGGGGCTGTGGGCCGAAAACATGCAGTACTTC	CASREAGLWAENMQYF
14	-	TRBV6-1	TRBJ2-3	TRBD2	TGTGCCAGCAGGACCAGCGGGGGCAAAGATACGCAGTATTTC	CASRTSGGKDTQYF